The entry that follows covers one T cell receptor (beta chain) sequence. Its antigen is still unknown. In the sort, naive CD8 T cells were defined as CD8+CD4-CCR7+CD45RA+. Making the bulk TCR libraries relied on previously described methods and listed TCR primers. MiXCR, run by TCRdb on the PCR reads, gives a single entry per CDR3 protein. The table has 40,000 to 50,000 distinct CDR3 sequences, 15% to 20% seen once. This sample was taken from a study of molecular identifiers for immune sequencing clone quantification. General study findings and limits: In CMV-specific effectors, clones above 20 copies held over 98% of molecules; naive, under 1%. Shared barcodes on identical TCR molecules could underestimate the sizes of highly expanded clones.

The source material was naive CD8+ T cells from blood, with Jurkat cell RNA spiked in. Subset specified: FACS-sorted CD8+CD4-CCR7+CD45RA+ naive T cells. This TCR came from a human donor in good health. Some libraries in this study had Jurkat cell RNA spiked in.

The CDR3 here is CSAHGLAGARAGTQYF. The CDR3 nucleotides are TGCAGTGCTCATGGACTAGCGGGGGCCCGAGCGGGTACGCAGTATTTT. V and J are TRBV20-1 and TRBJ2-3; 13 nucleotides match TRBD2. This CDR3 has 16 residues. Unmatched junction bases numbered 13, after V lost 5 bases and J lost 8 bases. Germline V gene data show CDR1 as DFQATT and CDR2 as SNEGSKA (reference sequence).